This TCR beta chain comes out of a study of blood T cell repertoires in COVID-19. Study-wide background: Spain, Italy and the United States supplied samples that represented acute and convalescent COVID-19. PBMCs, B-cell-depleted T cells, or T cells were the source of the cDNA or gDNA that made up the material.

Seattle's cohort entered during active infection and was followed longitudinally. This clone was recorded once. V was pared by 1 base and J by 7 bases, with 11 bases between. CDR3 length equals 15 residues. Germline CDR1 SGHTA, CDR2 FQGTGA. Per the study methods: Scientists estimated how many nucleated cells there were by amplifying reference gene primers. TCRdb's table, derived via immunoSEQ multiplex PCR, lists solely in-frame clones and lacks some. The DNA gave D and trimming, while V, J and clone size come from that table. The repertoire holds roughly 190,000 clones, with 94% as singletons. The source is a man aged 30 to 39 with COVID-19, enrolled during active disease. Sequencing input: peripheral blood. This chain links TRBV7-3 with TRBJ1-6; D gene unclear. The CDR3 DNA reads TGTGCCAGCAGCTTAAGTCCCCTAGGAAATTCACCCCTCCACTTT. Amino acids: CASSLSPLGNSPLHF. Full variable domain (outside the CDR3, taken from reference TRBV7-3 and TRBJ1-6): GAGVSQTPSNKVTEKGKYVELRCDPISGHTALYWYRQSLGQGPEFLIYFQGTGAADDSGLPNDRFFAVRPEGSVSTLKIQRTERGDSAVYLCASSLSPLGNSPLHFGNGTRLTVT.